This T cell receptor beta chain was obtained from a study of metastatic and nonmetastatic thyroid tumors. Study context: Blood and tumor or nodule tissue repertoires from malignant and benign thyroid patients were compared.

This clone appeared many times. Its antigen is unidentified. There were no patients who had received any treatment before thyroid surgery. CDR3 size: 14 residues. From germline, CDR1 is GTSNPN and CDR2 SVGIG (reference sequence). Trimming cost V 4 bases and J 2 bases; bases outside gene matches: 8. Study findings and constraints: Reportedly, malignant thyroid tumors had significantly higher TCR beta diversity than benign nodules, in blood and tumor.

Methods used by the authors: Building a distant-metastasis classifier for papillary thyroid cancer drew on CDR3 differences across clinicopathological groups. TCRdb redid the clone calls on the PCR reads using MiXCR. The V and J calls and clone size come from TCRdb's table, not from the authors' own analysis. The repertoire holds about 59,000 clones, with about 17% as singletons. This sequence originates from a male donor with papillary thyroid cancer or a benign thyroid nodule (not recorded which). Some clones in this sample may be carry-over from other donors' samples. The sample comprised blood. V and J are TRBV30 and TRBJ2-7; 7 bases line up with TRBD1. The CDR3 reads CAWTEKGGTYEQYF. The CDR3 DNA follows: TGTGCCTGGACAGAGAAAGGGGGCACCTACGAGCAGTACTTC.